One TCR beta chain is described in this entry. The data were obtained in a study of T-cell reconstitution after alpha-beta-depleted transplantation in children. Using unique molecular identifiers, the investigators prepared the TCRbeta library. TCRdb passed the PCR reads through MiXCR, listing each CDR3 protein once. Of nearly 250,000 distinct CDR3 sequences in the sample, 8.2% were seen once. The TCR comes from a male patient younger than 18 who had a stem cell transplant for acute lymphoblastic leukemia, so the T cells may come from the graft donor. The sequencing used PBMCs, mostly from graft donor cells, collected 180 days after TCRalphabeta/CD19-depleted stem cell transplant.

CDR3 in amino acids: CASTFGAIDPYEQYF. The CDR3 DNA reads TGTGCCAGCACCTTCGGGGCCATAGATCCATACGAGCAGTACTTC. The genes are TRBV11-2 and TRBJ2-7, with D tentatively TRBD1 or TRBD2 (5 bases each). The CDR3 has 15 residues. V was pared by 7 bases and J by 4 bases, with 20 bases between. The germline CDR1 and CDR2 sequences are SGHAT and FQNNGV.